What follows are 14 T cell receptor beta chains derived from one specimen sequenced in a study of blood T cell repertoires in COVID-19. Assay: immunoSEQ multiplex PCR; the TCRdb copy retains only in-frame clones and omits some. Seen here are approximately 50,000 clones, around 87% observed once, and the top ten hold 4%. Sequencing was carried out using peripheral blood. These receptor sequences come from a man aged 45-65 years with acute or convalescent COVID-19.

The chain uses TRBV6-1 and TRBJ1-2, with D possibly being TRBD1 (5 bases). The germline gives CDR1 MNHNS, CDR2 SASEGT. V was trimmed by 1 base and J by 8 bases, leaving 11 bases between them. The CDR3 spans 13 residues. The chain's CDR3 is CASSEEGVYGYTF. In DNA form, the CDR3 reads TGTGCCAGCAGTGAAGAAGGGGTCTACGGCTACACCTTC.

J is TRBJ2-2 and V is TRBV7-3, with TRBD1 matching 7 bases. Germline loops: CDR1 SGHTA, CDR2 FQGTGA. The CDR3 loop spans 17 amino acids. J lost 4 bases, V lost 5 bases, and 13 bases had no gene match. In nucleotides, the CDR3 is TGTGCCAGCAGCCTGAGCCGGGACAGACCTTCCACCGGGGAGCTGTTTTTT. Amino acids: CASSLSRDRPSTGELFF.

J is TRBJ2-5 and V is TRBV5-4, with TRBD1 matching 11 bases. The CDR3 runs 15 residues. Per germline, CDR1 SGHNT and CDR2 YYREEE (reference sequence). The V segment lost 3 bases and the J segment 7 bases; nucleotides outside the gene matches: 8. CDR3 DNA: TGTGCCAGCAGCTCCACGGACAGGGGGCGGGGGACCCAGTACTTC. Amino acids: CASSSTDRGRGTQYF.

The J gene is TRBJ2-5, the V gene TRBV11-3; 9 nucleotides align to TRBD2. The CDR3 consists of 14 residues. CDR1 and CDR2 (germline): SGHNT, YENEEA. V was pared by 8 bases and J by 2 bases, with 6 bases of the junction left unmatched. This CDR3 is CASVAGDLQETQYF. The CDR3 DNA is TGTGCCAGCGTAGCGGGAGACTTGCAAGAGACCCAGTACTTC.

This clone has only a few counts. The chain joins TRBV4-1 to TRBJ1-2; weak D call: TRBD1 (6 bases). V was clipped by 0 bases and J by 5 bases, with 10 bases between them. Germline loops: CDR1 MGHRA, CDR2 YSYEKL. The CDR3 covers 14 residues. The CDR3 sequence: CASSQEGASYGYTF. The CDR3, as DNA: TGCGCCAGCAGCCAAGAGGGGGCCTCGTATGGCTACACCTTC.

V usage is TRBV5-6 and J usage is TRBJ2-7; TRBD1 might be the D (6 bases). Trimming took 0 bases from V and 1 from J, leaving 8 bases between them. This CDR3 spans 14 amino acids. CDR1 and CDR2 from the germline V gene are SGHDT and YYEEEE. The CDR3 nucleotides are TGTGCCAGCAGCTTGGGGACAGCTTCCTACGAGCAGTACTTC. As protein: CASSLGTASYEQYF.

In DNA form, the CDR3 reads TGTGCCAGCAGCTTGACTAGCGGGGTTATGGGAGATACGCAGTATTTT. Protein product: CASSLTSGVMGDTQYF. V and J are TRBV5-6 and TRBJ2-3, with 10 nucleotides matching TRBD2. The CDR3 consists of 16 residues. Germline values: CDR1 SGHDT, CDR2 YYEEEE. The ends lost 1 base at V and 5 bases at J; junction bases unmatched: 7.

This chain links TRBV28 with TRBJ1-5; no reliable D call. Germline V lookup: CDR1 MDHEN, CDR2 SYDVKM. The CDR3 length is 15 residues. V gave up 4 bases and J gave up 0 bases, with 10 bases separating them. CDR3 loop: CASSSPSHSNQPQHF. DNA of the CDR3: TGTGCCAGCAGTTCGCCTAGCCATAGCAATCAGCCCCAGCATTTT. The full variable domain, with the rest looked up from reference TRBV28 and TRBJ1-5, is DVKVTQSSRYLVKRTGEKVFLECVQDMDHENMFWYRQDPGLGLRLIYFSYDVKMKEKGDIPEGYSVSREKKERFSLILESASTNQTSMYLCASSSPSHSNQPQHFGDGTRLSIL.

J is TRBJ1-3 and V is TRBV5-4; 9 bases are a match to TRBD1. The length of the CDR3 is 17 residues. Per the germline V gene, CDR1 is SGHNT and CDR2 is YYREEE (reference sequence). V was clipped by 3 bases and J by 2 bases; unmatched bases: 9. The CDR3 bases are TGTGCCAGCAGCTCTCCCAAACAGGGGGCAGCTGGAAACACCATATATTTT. It codes for CASSSPKQGAAGNTIYF. The full variable domain, completed using reference TRBV5-4 and TRBJ1-3, is ETGVTQSPTHLIKTRGQQVTLRCSSQSGHNTVSWYQQALGQGPQFIFQYYREEENGRGNFPPRFSGLQFPNYSSELNVNALELDDSALYLCASSSPKQGAAGNTIYFGEGSWLTVV.

This chain links TRBV27 with TRBJ2-2; D might be TRBD1 (5 bases). Germline V gives CDR1 MNHEY, CDR2 SMNVEV (reference sequence). The CDR3 totals 16 residues. Trimming left V 3 bases short and J 6 bases short, with 17 bases between. Written as DNA, the CDR3 is TGTGCCAGCAGTTTGGCAGGGCGCCCTGGGGCCGGGGAGCTGTTTTTT. Translating gives CASSLAGRPGAGELFF.

The chain links TRBV12-3 or TRBV12-4 to TRBJ1-1; a weak D match, TRBD1 (6 bases). V lost 5 bases to trimming and J lost 4 bases, with 11 bases between them. The CDR3 runs 13 residues. CDR3: CASSPQGGTEAFF. CDR3 sequence (DNA): TGTGCCAGCAGTCCACAGGGTGGCACTGAAGCTTTCTTT.

The CDR3 nucleotides are TGTGCCAGCAGCCAAGGAGTCGAGAATCAGCCCCAGCATTTT. Translated: CASSQGVENQPQHF. The rearrangement joins TRBV4-2 to TRBJ1-5; D unclear. V was shortened by 1 base and J by 4 bases, with 8 bases between the two germline ends. CDR3 size: 14 residues. Germline CDR1 is LGHNA and CDR2 is YNFKEQ.

The chain carries TRBV18 and TRBJ2-5; 7 bases align to TRBD1. This CDR3 region has 14 residues. The V segment lost 3 bases and the J segment 5 bases; nucleotides outside the gene matches: 6. Germline loops: CDR1 KGHSH, CDR2 LQKENI. CDR3 sequence reads: CASSPPGTDETQYF. The CDR3, as DNA: TGTGCCAGCTCACCTCCCGGGACAGATGAGACCCAGTACTTC. The full variable domain, in which reference TRBV18 and TRBJ2-5 provide the parts outside the CDR3, is NAGVMQNPRHLVRRRGQEARLRCSPMKGHSHVYWYRQLPEEGLKFMVYLQKENIIDESGMPKERFSAEFPKEGPSILRIQQVVRGDSAAYFCASSPPGTDETQYFGPGTRLLVL.

The chain combines TRBV30 with TRBJ2-1, with D tentatively TRBD2 (6 bases). Germline V lookup: CDR1 GTSNPN, CDR2 SVGIG (reference sequence). V was trimmed by 3 bases and J by 5 bases, leaving 17 bases between them. This CDR3 contains 15 residues. The CDR3 DNA reads TGTGCCTGGAGGGCAGTGGGGCGGGACCACAATGAGCAGTTCTTC. The encoded protein is CAWRAVGRDHNEQFF.